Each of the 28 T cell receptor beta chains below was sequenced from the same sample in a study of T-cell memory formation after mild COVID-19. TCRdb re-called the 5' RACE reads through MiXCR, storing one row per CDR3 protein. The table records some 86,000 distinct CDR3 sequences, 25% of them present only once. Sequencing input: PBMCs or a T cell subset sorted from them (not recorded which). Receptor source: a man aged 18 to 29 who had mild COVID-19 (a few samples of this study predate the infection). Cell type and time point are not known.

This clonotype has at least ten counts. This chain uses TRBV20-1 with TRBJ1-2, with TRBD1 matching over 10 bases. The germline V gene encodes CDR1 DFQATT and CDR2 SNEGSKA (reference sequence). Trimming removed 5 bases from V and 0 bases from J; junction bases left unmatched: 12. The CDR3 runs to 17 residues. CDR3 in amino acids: CSAPGTGAQLANYGYTF. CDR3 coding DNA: TGCAGTGCTCCCGGGACAGGGGCCCAACTAGCTAACTATGGCTACACCTTC.

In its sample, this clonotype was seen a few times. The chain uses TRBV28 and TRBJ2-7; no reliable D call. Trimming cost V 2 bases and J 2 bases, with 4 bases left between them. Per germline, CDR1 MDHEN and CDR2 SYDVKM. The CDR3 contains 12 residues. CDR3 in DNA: TGTGCCAGCAGTTTACGCCCCTACGAGCAGTACGTC. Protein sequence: CASSLRPYEQYV.

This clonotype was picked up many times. The CDR3 region is CASSQDIRNIQYF. The CDR3 DNA reads TGCGCCAGCAGCCAAGATATCAGGAACATTCAGTACTTC. The V gene is TRBV4-1, the J gene TRBJ2-4, with D uncertain. This CDR3 is built from 13 residues. V was shortened by 0 bases and J by 7 bases, with 7 bases between the two germline ends. Germline V gene data show CDR1 as MGHRA and CDR2 as YSYEKL.

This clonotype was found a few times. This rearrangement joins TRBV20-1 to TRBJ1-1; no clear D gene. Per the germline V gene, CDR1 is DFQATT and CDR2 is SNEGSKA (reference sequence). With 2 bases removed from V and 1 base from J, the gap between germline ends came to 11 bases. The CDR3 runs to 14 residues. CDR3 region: CSARFRTENTEAFF. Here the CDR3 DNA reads TGCAGTGCTAGATTCCGGACGGAGAACACTGAAGCTTTCTTT.

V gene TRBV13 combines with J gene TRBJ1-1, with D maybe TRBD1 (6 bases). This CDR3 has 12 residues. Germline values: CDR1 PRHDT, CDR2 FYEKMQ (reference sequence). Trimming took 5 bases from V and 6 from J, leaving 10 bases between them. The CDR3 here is CASSTDSPEAFF. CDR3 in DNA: TGTGCCAGCAGCACGGACAGCCCTGAAGCTTTCTTT.

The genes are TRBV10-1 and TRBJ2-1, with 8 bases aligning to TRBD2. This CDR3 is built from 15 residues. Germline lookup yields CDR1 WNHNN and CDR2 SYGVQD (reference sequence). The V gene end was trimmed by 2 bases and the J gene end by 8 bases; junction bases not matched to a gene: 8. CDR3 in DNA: TGCGCCAGCAGTGAGGTCGCGGGGGGTTTGGATGAGCAGTTCTTC. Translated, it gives CASSEVAGGLDEQFF.

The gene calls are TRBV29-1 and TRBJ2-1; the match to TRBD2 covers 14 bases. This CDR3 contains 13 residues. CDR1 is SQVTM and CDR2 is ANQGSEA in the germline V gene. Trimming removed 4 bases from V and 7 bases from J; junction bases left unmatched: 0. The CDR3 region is CSVGLAGGNEQFF. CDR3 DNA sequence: TGCAGCGTTGGACTAGCGGGAGGGAATGAGCAGTTCTTC.

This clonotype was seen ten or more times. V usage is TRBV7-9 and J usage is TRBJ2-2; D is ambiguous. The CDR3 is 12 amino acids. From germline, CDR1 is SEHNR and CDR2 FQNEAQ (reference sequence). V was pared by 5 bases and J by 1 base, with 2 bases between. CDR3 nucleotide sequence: TGTGCCAGCAGCCGGAACACCGGGGAGCTGTTTTTT. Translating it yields CASSRNTGELFF.

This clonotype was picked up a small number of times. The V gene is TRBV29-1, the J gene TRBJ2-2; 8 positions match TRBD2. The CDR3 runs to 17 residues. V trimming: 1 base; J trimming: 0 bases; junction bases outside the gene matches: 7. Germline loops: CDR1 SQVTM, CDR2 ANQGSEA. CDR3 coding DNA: TGCAGCGTTGAAGGGTTTAGCGGGGCGACGAACACCGGGGAGCTGTTTTTT. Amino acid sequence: CSVEGFSGATNTGELFF.

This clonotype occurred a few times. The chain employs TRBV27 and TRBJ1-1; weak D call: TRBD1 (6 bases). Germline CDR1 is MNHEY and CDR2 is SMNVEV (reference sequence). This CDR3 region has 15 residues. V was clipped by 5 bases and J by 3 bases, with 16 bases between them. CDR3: CASSLRAGVDTEAFF. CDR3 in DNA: TGTGCCAGCAGTCTACGAGCAGGGGTGGACACTGAAGCTTTCTTT.

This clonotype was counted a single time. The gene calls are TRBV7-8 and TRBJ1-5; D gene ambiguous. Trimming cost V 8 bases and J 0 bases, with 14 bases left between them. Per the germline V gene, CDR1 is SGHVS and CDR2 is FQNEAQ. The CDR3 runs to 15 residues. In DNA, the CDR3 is TGTGCCAGCGCCGGCACAGCTAGTAGCAATCAGCCCCAGCATTTT. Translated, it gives CASAGTASSNQPQHF.

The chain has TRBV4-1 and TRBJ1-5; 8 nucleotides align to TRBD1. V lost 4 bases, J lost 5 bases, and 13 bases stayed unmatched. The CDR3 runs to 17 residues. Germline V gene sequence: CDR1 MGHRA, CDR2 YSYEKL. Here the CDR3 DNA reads TGCGCCAGCAGCCCCCGACAGGGGAGCCATTCGGATCAGCCCCAGCATTTT. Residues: CASSPRQGSHSDQPQHF.

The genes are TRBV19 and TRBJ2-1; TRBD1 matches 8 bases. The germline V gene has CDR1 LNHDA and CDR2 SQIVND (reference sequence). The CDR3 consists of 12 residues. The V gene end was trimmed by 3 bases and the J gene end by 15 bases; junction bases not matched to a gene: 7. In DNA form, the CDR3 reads TGTGCCAGTAGTATTTTTGGACAGGGTTTGTTCTTC. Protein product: CASSIFGQGLFF.

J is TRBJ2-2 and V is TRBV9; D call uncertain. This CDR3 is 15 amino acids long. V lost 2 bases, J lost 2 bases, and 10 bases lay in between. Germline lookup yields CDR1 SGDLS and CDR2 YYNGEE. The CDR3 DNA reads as TGTGCCAGCAGCGTTCACCTCCCAAACACCGGGGAGCTGTTTTTT. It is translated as CASSVHLPNTGELFF. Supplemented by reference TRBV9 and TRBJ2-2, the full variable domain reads DSGVTQTPKHLITATGQRVTLRCSPRSGDLSVYWYQQSLDQGLQFLIQYYNGEERAKGNILERFSAQQFPDLHSELNLSSLELGDSALYFCASSVHLPNTGELFFGEGSRLTVL.

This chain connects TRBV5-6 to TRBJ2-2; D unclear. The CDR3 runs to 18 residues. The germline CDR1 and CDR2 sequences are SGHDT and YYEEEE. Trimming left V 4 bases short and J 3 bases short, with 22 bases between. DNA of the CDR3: TGTGCCAGCAGCCCATTCGTTTCCAGACTTGGGGACACCGGGGAGCTGTTTTTT. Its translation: CASSPFVSRLGDTGELFF.

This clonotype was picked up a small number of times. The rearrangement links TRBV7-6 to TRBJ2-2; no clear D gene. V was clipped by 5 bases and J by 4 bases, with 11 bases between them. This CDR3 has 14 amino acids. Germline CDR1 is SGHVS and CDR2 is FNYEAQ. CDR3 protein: CASSPLPGTGELFF. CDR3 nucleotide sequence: TGTGCCAGCAGCCCCCTACCGGGCACCGGGGAGCTGTTTTTT.

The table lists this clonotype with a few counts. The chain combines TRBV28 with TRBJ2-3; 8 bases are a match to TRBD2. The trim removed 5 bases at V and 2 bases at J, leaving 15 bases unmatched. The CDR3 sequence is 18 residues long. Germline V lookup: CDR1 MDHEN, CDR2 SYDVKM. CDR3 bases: TGTGCCAGCAGTACCGACCTCCCAGCGGGGGCGTACACAGATACGCAGTATTTT. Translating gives CASSTDLPAGAYTDTQYF.

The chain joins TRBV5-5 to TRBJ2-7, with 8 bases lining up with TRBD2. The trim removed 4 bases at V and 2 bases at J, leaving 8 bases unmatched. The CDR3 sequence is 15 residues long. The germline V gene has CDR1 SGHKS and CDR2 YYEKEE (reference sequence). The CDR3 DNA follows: TGTGCCAGCAGCCCTGGACTAGCCTCCCCCTACGAGCAGTACTTC. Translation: CASSPGLASPYEQYF. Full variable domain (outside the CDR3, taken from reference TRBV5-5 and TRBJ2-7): DAGVTQSPTHLIKTRGQQVTLRCSPISGHKSVSWYQQVLGQGPQFIFQYYEKEERGRGNFPDRFSARQFPNYSSELNVNALLLGDSALYLCASSPGLASPYEQYFGPGTRLTVT.

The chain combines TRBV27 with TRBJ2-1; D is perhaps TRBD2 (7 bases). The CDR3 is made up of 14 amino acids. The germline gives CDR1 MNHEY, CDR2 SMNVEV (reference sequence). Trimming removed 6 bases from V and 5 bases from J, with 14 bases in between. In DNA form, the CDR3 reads TGTGCCAGCAGAGGGGGGGCCTACCACAATGAGCAGTTCTTC. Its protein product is CASRGGAYHNEQFF.

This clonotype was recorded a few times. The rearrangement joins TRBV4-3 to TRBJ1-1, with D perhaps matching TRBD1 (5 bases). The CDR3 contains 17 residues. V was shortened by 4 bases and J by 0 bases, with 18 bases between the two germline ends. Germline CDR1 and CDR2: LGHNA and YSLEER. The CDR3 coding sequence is TGCGCCAGCAGCCCCCAGTCGGGGACGCTTATGAACACTGAAGCTTTCTTT. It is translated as CASSPQSGTLMNTEAFF.

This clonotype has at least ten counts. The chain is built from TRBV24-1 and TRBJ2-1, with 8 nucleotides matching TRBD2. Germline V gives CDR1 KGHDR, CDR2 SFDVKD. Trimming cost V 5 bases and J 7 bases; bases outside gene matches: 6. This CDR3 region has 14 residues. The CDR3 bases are TGTGCCACCAGTGGCGGGGGGTATAGGAATGAGCAGTTCTTC. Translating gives CATSGGGYRNEQFF.

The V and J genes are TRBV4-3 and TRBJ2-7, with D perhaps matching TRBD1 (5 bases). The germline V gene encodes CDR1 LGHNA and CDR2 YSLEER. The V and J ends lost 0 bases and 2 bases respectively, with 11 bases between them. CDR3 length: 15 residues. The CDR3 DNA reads TGCGCCAGCAGCCAAGATCGGCAGGGTGCCTACGAGCAGTACTTC. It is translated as CASSQDRQGAYEQYF.

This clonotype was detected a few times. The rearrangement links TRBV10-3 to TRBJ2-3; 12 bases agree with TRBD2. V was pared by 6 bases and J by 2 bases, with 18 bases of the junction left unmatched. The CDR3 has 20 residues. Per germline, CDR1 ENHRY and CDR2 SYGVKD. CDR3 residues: CAIRGKIVSRTSGDTDTQYF. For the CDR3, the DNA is TGTGCCATCAGGGGAAAAATAGTCTCCCGGACTAGCGGGGACACAGATACGCAGTATTTT.

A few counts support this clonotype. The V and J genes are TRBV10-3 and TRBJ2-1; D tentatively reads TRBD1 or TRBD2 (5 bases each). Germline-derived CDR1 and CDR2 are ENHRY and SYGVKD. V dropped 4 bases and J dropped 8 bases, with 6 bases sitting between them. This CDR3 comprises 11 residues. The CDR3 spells CAISVGDEQFF. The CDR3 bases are TGTGCCATCAGTGTGGGGGATGAGCAGTTCTTC.

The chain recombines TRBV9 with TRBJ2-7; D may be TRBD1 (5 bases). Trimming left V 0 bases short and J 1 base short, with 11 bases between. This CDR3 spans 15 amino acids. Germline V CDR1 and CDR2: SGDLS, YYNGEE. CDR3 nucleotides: TGTGCCAGCAGCGTAGATGAGACAGTATCCTACGAGCAGTACTTC. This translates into CASSVDETVSYEQYF. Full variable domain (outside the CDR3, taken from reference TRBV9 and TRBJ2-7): DSGVTQTPKHLITATGQRVTLRCSPRSGDLSVYWYQQSLDQGLQFLIQYYNGEERAKGNILERFSAQQFPDLHSELNLSSLELGDSALYFCASSVDETVSYEQYFGPGTRLTVT.

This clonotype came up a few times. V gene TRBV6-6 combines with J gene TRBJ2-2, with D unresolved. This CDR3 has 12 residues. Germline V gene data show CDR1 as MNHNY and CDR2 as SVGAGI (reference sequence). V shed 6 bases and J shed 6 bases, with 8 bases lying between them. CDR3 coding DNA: TGTGCCAGCAGCCCCATCGCCGGGGAGCTGTTTTTT. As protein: CASSPIAGELFF.

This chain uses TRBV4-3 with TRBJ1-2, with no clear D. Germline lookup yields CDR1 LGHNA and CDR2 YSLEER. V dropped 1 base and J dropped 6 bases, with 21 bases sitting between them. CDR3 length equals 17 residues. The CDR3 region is CASSQGAGGRPEDGYTF. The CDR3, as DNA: TGCGCCAGCAGCCAAGGGGCGGGAGGGCGACCGGAGGATGGCTACACCTTC.

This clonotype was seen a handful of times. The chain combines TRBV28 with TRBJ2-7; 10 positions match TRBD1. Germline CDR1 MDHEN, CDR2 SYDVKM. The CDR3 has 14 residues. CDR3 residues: CASRSPGQGPEQHV. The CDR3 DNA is TGTGCCAGCAGATCCCCGGGACAGGGGCCCGAGCAGCACGTC.